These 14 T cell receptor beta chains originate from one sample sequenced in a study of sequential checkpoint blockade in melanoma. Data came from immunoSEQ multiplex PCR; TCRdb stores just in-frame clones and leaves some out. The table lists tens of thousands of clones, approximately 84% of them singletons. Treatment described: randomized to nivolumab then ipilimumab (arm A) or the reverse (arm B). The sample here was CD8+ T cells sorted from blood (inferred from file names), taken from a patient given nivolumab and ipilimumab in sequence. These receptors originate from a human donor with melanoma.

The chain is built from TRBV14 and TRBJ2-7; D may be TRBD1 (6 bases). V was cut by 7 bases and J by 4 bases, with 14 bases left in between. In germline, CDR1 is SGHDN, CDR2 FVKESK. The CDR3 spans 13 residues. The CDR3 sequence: CASNSHQGYEQYF. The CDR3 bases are TGTGCCAGCAACTCTCACCAGGGGTACGAGCAGTACTTC. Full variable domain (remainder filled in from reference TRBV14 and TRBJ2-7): EAGVTQFPSHSVIEKGQTVTLRCDPISGHDNLYWYRRVMGKEIKFLLHFVKESKQDESGMPNNRFLAERTGGTYSTLKVQPAELEDSGVYFCASNSHQGYEQYFGPGTRLTVT.

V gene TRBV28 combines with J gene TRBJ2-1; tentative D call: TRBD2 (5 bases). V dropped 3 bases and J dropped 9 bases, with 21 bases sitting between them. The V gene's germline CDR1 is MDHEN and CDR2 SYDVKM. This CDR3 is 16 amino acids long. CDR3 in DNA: TGTGCCAGCAGTTTGGTGGACCCATTCCGGGGTGGTGAGCAGTTCTTC. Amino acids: CASSLVDPFRGGEQFF.

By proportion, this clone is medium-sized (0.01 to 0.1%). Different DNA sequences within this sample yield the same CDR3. The DNA of the CDR3 is TGTGCCAGCAGTGACTCAACTAGCGGGAGCAATGAGCAGTTCTTC. The encoded protein is CASSDSTSGSNEQFF. The chain employs TRBV6-4 and TRBJ2-1; TRBD2 matches 11 bases. CDR1 and CDR2 from the germline V gene are MRHNA and SNTAGT. V lost 0 bases and J lost 6; bases outside the gene matches: 1. The CDR3 covers 15 residues.

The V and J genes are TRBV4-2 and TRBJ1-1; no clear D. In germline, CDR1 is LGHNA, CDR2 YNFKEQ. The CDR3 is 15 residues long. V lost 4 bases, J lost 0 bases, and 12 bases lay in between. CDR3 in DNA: TGTGCCAGCAGCCTAAGTGGAGGCATGAACACTGAAGCTTTCTTT. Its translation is CASSLSGGMNTEAFF.

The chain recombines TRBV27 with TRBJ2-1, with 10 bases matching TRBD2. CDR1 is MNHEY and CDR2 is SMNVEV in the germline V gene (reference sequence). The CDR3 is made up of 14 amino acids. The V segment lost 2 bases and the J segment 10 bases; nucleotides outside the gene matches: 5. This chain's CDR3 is CASSLPGTSVEQFF. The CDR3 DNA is TGTGCCAGCAGTTTACCCGGGACTAGCGTCGAGCAGTTCTTC.

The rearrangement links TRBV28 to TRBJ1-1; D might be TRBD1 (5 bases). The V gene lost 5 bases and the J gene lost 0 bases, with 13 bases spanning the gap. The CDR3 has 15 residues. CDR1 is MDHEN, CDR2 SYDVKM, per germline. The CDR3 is CASSPRKGMNTEAFF. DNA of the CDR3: TGTGCCAGCAGTCCTCGAAAGGGGATGAACACTGAAGCTTTCTTT.

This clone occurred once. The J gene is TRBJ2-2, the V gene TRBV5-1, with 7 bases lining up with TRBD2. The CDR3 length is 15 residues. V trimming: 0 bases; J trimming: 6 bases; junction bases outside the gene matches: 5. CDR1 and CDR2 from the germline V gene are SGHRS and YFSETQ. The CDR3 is CASSLDAGVAGELFF. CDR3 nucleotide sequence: TGCGCCAGCAGCTTGGATGCGGGAGTTGCCGGGGAGCTGTTTTTT.

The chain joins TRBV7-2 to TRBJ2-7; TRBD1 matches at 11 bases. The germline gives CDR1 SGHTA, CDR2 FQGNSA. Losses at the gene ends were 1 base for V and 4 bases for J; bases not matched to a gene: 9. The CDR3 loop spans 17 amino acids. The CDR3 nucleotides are TGTGCCAGCAGCTTAGGAAGGCCGGGACAGGGGGGTTACGAGCAGTACTTC. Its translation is CASSLGRPGQGGYEQYF.

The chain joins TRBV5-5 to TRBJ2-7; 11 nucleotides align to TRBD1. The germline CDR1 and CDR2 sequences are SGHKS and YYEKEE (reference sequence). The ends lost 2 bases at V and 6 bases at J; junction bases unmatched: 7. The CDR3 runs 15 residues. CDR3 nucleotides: TGTGCCAGCAGCTTCCCGGGACAGGGGGTTATCGAGCAGTACTTC. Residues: CASSFPGQGVIEQYF.

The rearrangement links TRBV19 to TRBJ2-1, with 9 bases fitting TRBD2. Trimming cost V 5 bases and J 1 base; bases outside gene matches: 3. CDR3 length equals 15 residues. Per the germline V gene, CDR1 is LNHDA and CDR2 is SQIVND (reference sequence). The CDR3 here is CASSALAGSYNEQFF. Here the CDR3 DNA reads TGTGCCAGTAGTGCCCTAGCGGGGTCCTACAATGAGCAGTTCTTC. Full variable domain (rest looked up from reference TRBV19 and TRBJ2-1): DGGITQSPKYLFRKEGQNVTLSCEQNLNHDAMYWYRQDPGQGLRLIYYSQIVNDFQKGDIAEGYSVSREKKESFPLTVTSAQKNPTAFYLCASSALAGSYNEQFFGPGTRLTVL.

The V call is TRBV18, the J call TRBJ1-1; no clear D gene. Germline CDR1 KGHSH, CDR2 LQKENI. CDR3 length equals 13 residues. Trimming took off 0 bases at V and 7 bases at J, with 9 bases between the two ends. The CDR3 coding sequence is TGTGCCAGCTCACCACCGTCCGGCGGTGAAGCTTTCTTT. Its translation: CASSPPSGGEAFF. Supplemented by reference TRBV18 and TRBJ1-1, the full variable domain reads NAGVMQNPRHLVRRRGQEARLRCSPMKGHSHVYWYRQLPEEGLKFMVYLQKENIIDESGMPKERFSAEFPKEGPSILRIQQVVRGDSAAYFCASSPPSGGEAFFGQGTRLTVV.

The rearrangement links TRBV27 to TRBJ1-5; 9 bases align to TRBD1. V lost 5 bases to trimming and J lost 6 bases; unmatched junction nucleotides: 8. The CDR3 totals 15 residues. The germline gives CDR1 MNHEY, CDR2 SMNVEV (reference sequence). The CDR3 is CASSPGQGMVQPQHF. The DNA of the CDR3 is TGTGCCAGCAGTCCTGGACAGGGGATGGTTCAGCCCCAGCATTTT.

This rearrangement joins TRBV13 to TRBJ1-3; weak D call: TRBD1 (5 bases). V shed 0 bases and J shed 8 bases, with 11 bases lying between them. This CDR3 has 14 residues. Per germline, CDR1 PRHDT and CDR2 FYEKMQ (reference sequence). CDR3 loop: CASSLGQPGDTIYF. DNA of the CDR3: TGTGCCAGCAGCTTAGGACAGCCGGGGGACACCATATATTTT. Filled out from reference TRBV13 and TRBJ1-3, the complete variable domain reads AAGVIQSPRHLIKEKRETATLKCYPIPRHDTVYWYQQGPGQDPQFLISFYEKMQSDKGSIPDRFSAQQFSDYHSELNMSSLELGDSALYFCASSLGQPGDTIYFGEGSWLTVV.

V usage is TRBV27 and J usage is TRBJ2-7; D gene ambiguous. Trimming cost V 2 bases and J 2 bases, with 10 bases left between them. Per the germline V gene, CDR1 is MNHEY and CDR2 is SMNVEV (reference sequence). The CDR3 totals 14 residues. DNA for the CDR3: TGTGCCAGCAGTTTAGAACAGCATACCTACGAGCAGTACTTC. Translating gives CASSLEQHTYEQYF.